This TCR beta chain was sequenced in a study of technical replicates of blood from several donors. The CDR3 covers 16 residues. Germline V CDR1 and CDR2: SGHKS, YYEKEE (reference sequence). The J segment lost 5 bases and the V segment lost 3 bases, leaving 13 bases of the junction unmatched. Profiled with immunoSEQ multiplex PCR; TCRdb holds only in-frame clones, not every one. The table records roughly 68,000 clones, 80% to 95% of them present only once. The chain has TRBV5-5 and TRBJ1-1; 7 nucleotides match TRBD1. Sequenced sample: PBMCs. This receptor was identified in a human donor in good health. Some clones in this sample may be carry-over from other donors' samples. As DNA, the CDR3 is TGTGCCAGCAGCTCCCTAACAGGGGCCTGGGGGACTGAAGCTTTCTTT. This encodes CASSSLTGAWGTEAFF.